This note documents a single TCR beta chain sequence. Its matching antigen is unknown. The data originate from a study of T cells in Graves' hyperthyroidism and ophthalmopathy. Study context: Any treatment followed the collection of peripheral blood at initial diagnosis. Overall study findings and caveats: Ophthalmopathy stood apart from stable hyperthyroidism in a 13 V-J model.

Amplification of TCR beta CDR3 regions was performed using RNA transcripts as template. The HTBI primer set served for first-round RT-PCR of the TCR CDR3. MiXCR, run by TCRdb on the multiplex PCR reads, gives a single entry per CDR3 protein. The sample contains about 640,000 distinct CDR3 sequences, 20% to 25% of which appear only once. Uncontrolled infection, other autoimmune disease, pregnancy or lactation disqualified patients from enrolment. PBMCs were obtained from over 8.5 ml fresh peripheral blood. V lost 4 bases and J 0 bases, leaving 7 bases between the germline ends. The CDR3 is 14 residues long.

The chain links TRBV12-3 or TRBV12-4 to TRBJ1-3; no definite D call. The sequenced sample was blood. The clonotype was recovered from a man aged 25 to 40 with Graves' ophthalmopathy. The CDR3 sequence is CASSSGDSGNTIYF. The CDR3, as DNA: TGTGCCAGCAGTTCCGGGGACTCTGGAAACACCATATATTTT.